These 5 T cell receptor beta chains originate from one sample sequenced in a study of cytomegalovirus exposure and HLA in healthy donors. The primer mix had 60 Vbeta and 13 Jbeta primers. Sequencing was performed with immunoSEQ multiplex PCR; in TCRdb, only in-frame clones are kept and a portion is missing. The data hold fewer than 200,000 clones, with 80% observed a single time. The sequenced sample was PBMCs. These receptor sequences come from a woman aged 45-65 years in good health and CMV-seropositive.

This chain uses TRBV5-1 with TRBJ2-1; 16 bases agree with TRBD2. CDR1 SGHRS and CDR2 YFSETQ come from the germline V gene. This CDR3 is 15 amino acids long. Trimming at V came to 4 bases and at J to 13 bases, leaving 8 bases not matched to a gene. CDR3 nucleotide sequence: TGCGCCAGCAGCGCCGGGACTAGCGGGGGGGGAACTCAGTTCTTC. This sequence encodes CASSAGTSGGGTQFF. Based on the CDR3 plus reference TRBV5-1 and TRBJ2-1, the full variable domain is KAGVTQTPRYLIKTRGQQVTLSCSPISGHRSVSWYQQTPGQGLQFLFEYFSETQRNKGNFPGRFSGRQFSNSRSEMNVSTLELGDSALYLCASSAGTSGGGTQFFGPGTRLTVL.

The V gene is TRBV19, the J gene TRBJ1-5; the match to TRBD1 covers 9 bases. This CDR3 spans 15 amino acids. The germline V gene encodes CDR1 LNHDA and CDR2 SQIVND (reference sequence). The ends lost 7 bases at V and 11 bases at J; junction bases unmatched: 15. The CDR3 region is CASTPRGGTGITQHF. CDR3 nucleotides: TGTGCCAGTACCCCCCGAGGCGGGACAGGGATAACCCAGCATTTT. Based on the CDR3 plus reference TRBV19 and TRBJ1-5, the full variable domain is DGGITQSPKYLFRKEGQNVTLSCEQNLNHDAMYWYRQDPGQGLRLIYYSQIVNDFQKGDIAEGYSVSREKKESFPLTVTSAQKNPTAFYLCASTPRGGTGITQHFGDGTRLSIL.

V gene TRBV11-3 combines with J gene TRBJ1-1; 9 positions match TRBD1. CDR1 is SGHNT, CDR2 YENEEA, per germline. V was pared by 1 base and J by 4 bases, with 1 base of the junction left unmatched. CDR3 length: 14 amino acids. DNA of the CDR3: TGTGCCAGCAGCTTAGGGACAGGGGCCACTGAAGCTTTCTTT. Translation gives CASSLGTGATEAFF. The variable domain in full, with the rest retrieved from reference TRBV11-3 and TRBJ1-1, is EAGVVQSPRYKIIEKKQPVAFWCNPISGHNTLYWYLQNLGQGPELLIRYENEEAVDDSQLPKDRFSAERLKGVDSTLKIQPAELGDSAVYLCASSLGTGATEAFFGQGTRLTVV.

This rearrangement joins TRBV28 to TRBJ1-6; D gene unclear. This CDR3 has 14 amino acids. Trimming removed 3 bases from V and 6 bases from J, with 9 bases in between. CDR1 is MDHEN and CDR2 is SYDVKM in the germline V gene. CDR3 nucleotide sequence: TGTGCCAGCAGTTTTACCAGATCTAATTCACCCCTCCACTTT. This translates into CASSFTRSNSPLHF.

This chain links TRBV28 with TRBJ2-6, with 9 bases fitting TRBD1. V lost 4 bases to trimming and J lost 2 bases; unmatched junction nucleotides: 9. The germline CDR1 and CDR2 sequences are MDHEN and SYDVKM. The CDR3 is 18 amino acids. The CDR3, as DNA: TGTGCCAGCAGTTCCTCCACAGGGGGCTCCCCTGGGGCCAACGTCCTGACTTTC. Protein product: CASSSSTGGSPGANVLTF.